This T cell receptor (beta chain) is drawn from a study of identical twins' blood T cells. Study at large: About 50 million reads came from around twelve libraries, six alpha, six beta. Whole-study results and caveats: Shared CDR3 clonotype counts between two donors mainly tracked the product of their cloneset sizes, twins included.

Both ends of each TCR cDNA library bore sample-specific barcodes. Original processing notes: Clonotypes per individual ranged from about 85,000 to nearly 500,000. TCRdb itself ran the 5' RACE reads through MiXCR, one entry per CDR3 protein. The V and J calls, along with clone size, are taken from TCRdb and not from the paper's own processing. The sample records 350,000 to 450,000 distinct CDR3 sequences, roughly 28% being singletons. This clonotype turned up a few times. What it binds is not known. The sample comprised PBMCs. The sequence came from a woman between 18 and 49 years old in good health.

CDR3 sequence: CATSRANRGNQPQHF. In DNA form, the CDR3 reads TGTGCCACCAGCAGAGCCAACAGGGGCAATCAGCCCCAGCATTTT. The rearrangement uses TRBV15 and TRBJ1-5; D may be TRBD1 (6 bases). CDR1 and CDR2 from the germline V gene are LNHNV and YYDKDF (reference sequence). The CDR3 runs to 15 residues. V lost 1 base and J 2 bases, leaving 9 bases between the germline ends.